The 16 T cell receptor beta chains presented below share a single source sample, sequenced in a study of blood T cell repertoires in COVID-19. Using immunoSEQ multiplex PCR, the repertoire was profiled, and TCRdb retains in-frame clones only, with some absent. The table lists fewer than 200,000 clones, around 80% of them singletons. The sample was peripheral blood. The receptor set was obtained from a woman aged 60-70 years with COVID-19, enrolled during active disease.

V usage is TRBV7-3 and J usage is TRBJ2-4; weak D call: TRBD1 (6 bases). The germline CDR1 and CDR2 sequences are SGHTA and FQGTGA. This CDR3 region has 15 residues. The V end lost 5 bases, the J end lost 0 bases, and 11 bases lay between the germline ends. CDR3 in amino acids: CASSPDSSAKNIQYF. The CDR3 nucleotides are TGTGCCAGCAGCCCGGACAGTTCAGCCAAAAACATTCAGTACTTC. Variable domain in full (rest from reference TRBV7-3 and TRBJ2-4): GAGVSQTPSNKVTEKGKYVELRCDPISGHTALYWYRQSLGQGPEFLIYFQGTGAADDSGLPNDRFFAVRPEGSVSTLKIQRTERGDSAVYLCASSPDSSAKNIQYFGAGTRLSVL.

This clone has only a few counts. The chain recombines TRBV2 with TRBJ2-2; 9 bases match TRBD1. Germline CDR1 and CDR2: SNHLY and FYNNEI. This CDR3 is built from 16 residues. J lost 4 bases, V lost 1 base, and 4 bases had no gene match. CDR3 bases: TGTGCCAGCAGTGAAGGGACAGGGGCGGGCACCGGGGAGCTGTTTTTT. Amino acid sequence: CASSEGTGAGTGELFF. Variable domain in full (rest from reference TRBV2 and TRBJ2-2): EPEVTQTPSHQVTQMGQEVILRCVPISNHLYFYWYRQILGQKVEFLVSFYNNEISEKSEIFDDQFSVERPDGSNFTLKIRSTKLEDSAMYFCASSEGTGAGTGELFFGEGSRLTVL.

This clone has just one count. V usage is TRBV5-6 and J usage is TRBJ1-2; D might be TRBD1 (6 bases). The CDR3 runs to 15 residues. V was cut by 3 bases and J by 4 bases, with 16 bases left in between. CDR1 and CDR2 (germline): SGHDT, YYEEEE. The chain's CDR3 is CASSSYRVKSYGYTF. CDR3 nucleotides: TGTGCCAGCAGCTCGTACAGGGTGAAAAGCTATGGCTACACCTTC.

CDR3 in DNA: TGTGCCAGCATCGATCGACTGTCCCAAGAGACCCAGTACTTC. Amino acids: CASIDRLSQETQYF. The chain links TRBV6-6 to TRBJ2-5; D remains ambiguous. This CDR3 contains 14 residues. Germline loops: CDR1 MNHNY, CDR2 SVGAGI (reference sequence). Between the trimmed V and J ends, which lost 7 bases and 1 base, there was a span of 13 bases.

This rearrangement joins TRBV7-2 to TRBJ2-7; maybe TRBD2 (6 bases). In germline, CDR1 is SGHTA, CDR2 FQGNSA. Deletions cut 1 base from V and 2 bases from J, with 12 bases between. There are 15 residues in the CDR3. CDR3 region: CASSLGLASPYEQYF. In DNA, the CDR3 is TGTGCCAGCAGCTTAGGGCTAGCGTCGCCCTACGAGCAGTACTTC. The full variable domain, completed using reference TRBV7-2 and TRBJ2-7, is GAGVSQSPSNKVTEKGKDVELRCDPISGHTALYWYRQSLGQGLEFLIYFQGNSAPDKSGLPSDRFSAERTGGSVSTLTIQRTQQEDSAVYLCASSLGLASPYEQYFGPGTRLTVT.

The rearrangement joins TRBV14 to TRBJ2-7; possibly TRBD1 for D (6 bases). CDR1 is SGHDN and CDR2 is FVKESK in the germline V gene. The V end was cut by 7 bases, the J end by 6 bases, with 13 bases between. The CDR3 covers 12 residues. The chain's CDR3 is CASNKGVGEQYF. The CDR3 nucleotides read TGTGCCAGCAATAAGGGGGTGGGCGAGCAGTACTTC.

V usage is TRBV7-9 and J usage is TRBJ2-3, with 10 positions matching TRBD2. Germline CDR1 reads SEHNR; CDR2 reads FQNEAQ (reference sequence). The CDR3 loop spans 14 amino acids. The V gene end was trimmed by 8 bases and the J gene end by 4 bases; junction bases not matched to a gene: 6. CDR3 sequence reads: CASGLAGAADTQYF. Written as DNA, the CDR3 is TGTGCCAGCGGGCTAGCGGGAGCCGCAGATACGCAGTATTTT.

This chain uses TRBV12-3 or TRBV12-4 with TRBJ1-5; 9 bases agree with TRBD1. The CDR3 is 13 amino acids. V lost 5 bases to trimming and J lost 4 bases; unmatched junction nucleotides: 0. The CDR3, as DNA: TGTGCCAGCAGTGGGACAGGGAATCAGCCCCAGCATTTT. Protein: CASSGTGNQPQHF.

The chain couples TRBV28 to TRBJ1-2; possible D gene TRBD1, 6 bases. Trimming pared 3 bases from V and 2 bases from J, leaving 10 bases between. The CDR3 is 14 residues long. CDR1 is MDHEN, CDR2 SYDVKM, per germline. CDR3 nucleotides: TGTGCCAGCAGTTTCTCCACAGGGAACTATGGCTACACCTTC. This sequence encodes CASSFSTGNYGYTF.

This clone was found a few times. The CDR3 reads CASSQDRGTPVRTSGSSYNEQFF. The CDR3 DNA is TGTGCCAGCAGCCAAGATAGGGGGACCCCTGTTAGGACTAGCGGATCATCCTACAATGAGCAGTTCTTC. The gene calls are TRBV14 and TRBJ2-1; TRBD2 matches at 10 bases. Germline V lookup: CDR1 SGHDN, CDR2 FVKESK. V was pared by 0 bases and J by 1 base, with 21 bases of the junction left unmatched. This CDR3 has 23 residues.

This rearrangement joins TRBV6-5 to TRBJ2-1; tentatively, D is TRBD2 (5 bases). This CDR3 contains 13 residues. Trimming pared 7 bases from V and 8 bases from J, leaving 15 bases between. CDR1 MNHEY and CDR2 SVGAGI come from the germline V gene. CDR3 sequence reads: CASIPPVGDEQFF. CDR3 DNA sequence: TGTGCCAGCATTCCTCCAGTGGGAGATGAGCAGTTCTTC.

The rearrangement uses TRBV10-2 and TRBJ1-2; 7 nucleotides align to TRBD1. CDR1 and CDR2 (germline): WSHSY, SAAADI. V lost 3 bases to trimming and J lost 4 bases; unmatched junction nucleotides: 8. The CDR3 consists of 15 residues. The CDR3 here is CASSDPRTGGYGYTF. The CDR3 DNA sequence: TGCGCCAGCAGTGACCCCCGGACAGGCGGCTATGGCTACACCTTC.

The rearrangement uses TRBV13 and TRBJ2-7; the match to TRBD2 covers 7 bases. Germline V gene lookup returns CDR1 PRHDT and CDR2 FYEKMQ (reference sequence). The J segment lost 6 bases and the V segment lost 3 bases, leaving 2 bases of the junction unmatched. The CDR3 extends over 12 amino acids. The CDR3 nucleotides read TGTGCCAGCAGCTTGCGGGGGTTCGAGCAGTACGTC. Protein sequence: CASSLRGFEQYV.

V is TRBV5-1 and J is TRBJ2-6; 8 bases line up with TRBD1. Germline V gene data show CDR1 as SGHRS and CDR2 as YFSETQ. Germline trimming cut 1 base from V and 0 bases from J; bases unmatched to any gene: 6. This CDR3 region has 18 residues. In DNA form, the CDR3 reads TGCGCCAGCAGCTTGTATGCGACAGGGGTCTCTGGGGCCAACGTCCTGACTTTC. Protein sequence: CASSLYATGVSGANVLTF.

In DNA form, the CDR3 reads TGTGCCAGCAGCCAAACTAGCGGGTATGCAGATACGCAGTATTTT. Its translation: CASSQTSGYADTQYF. The chain combines TRBV11-2 with TRBJ2-3; 9 bases fit TRBD2. The CDR3 runs 15 residues. Germline-derived CDR1 and CDR2 are SGHAT and FQNNGV. V shed 5 bases and J 4 bases; nucleotides not matched to a gene: 7. Supplemented by reference TRBV11-2 and TRBJ2-3, the full variable domain reads EAGVAQSPRYKIIEKRQSVAFWCNPISGHATLYWYQQILGQGPKLLIQFQNNGVVDDSQLPKDRFSAERLKGVDSTLKIQPAKLEDSAVYLCASSQTSGYADTQYFGPGTRLTVL.

This clone has a single count. This rearrangement joins TRBV21-1 to TRBJ1-1; the table calls TRBD1, which could not be checked here. TRBV21-1 is given as a pseudogene. The CDR3 covers 17 residues. The CDR3 loop reads CASSTYRLGGPNTEAFF. As DNA, the CDR3 is TGTGCCAGCAGCACCTATCGATTAGGGGGACCGAACACTGAAGCTTTCTTT.